Listed below are T cell receptor beta chains from one sample, sequenced in a study of blood T cells in healthy people across ages. TCRdb independently ran MiXCR on the 5' RACE reads; one entry per CDR3 protein. Altogether about 680,000 distinct CDR3 sequences are present, around 48% being singletons, with the ten largest covering 30% to 40%. Sample: blood. The receptors stem from an older woman in good health. CDR3s include the opening cysteine and the closing phenylalanine or tryptophan. A D gene is named only where the DNA matches it firmly. Not every row has a clone size; where given, it reads once, few, many or a size class.

d_call j_call v_call clone_size cdr3_aa cdr3_nt
TRBD1 TRBJ2-5 TRBV7-2 - CASRTDRGEYNEQYF TGTGCCAGCAGGACCGACAGGGGGGAATACAATGAGCAGTACTTC
TRBD1 TRBJ1-4 TRBV4-2 - CASSPGTARNEKLFF TGTGCCAGCAGCCCGGGGACAGCCCGTAATGAAAAACTGTTTTTT
TRBD2 TRBJ2-1 TRBV6-2/TRBV6-3 - CATFRPAGSYNEQFF TGTGCCACCTTTAGACCAGCGGGGTCCTACAATGAGCAGTTCTTC
TRBD2 TRBJ2-7 TRBV7-2 - CASRVAGGSYEQYF TGTGCCAGTAGAGTAGCGGGAGGTTCTTACGAGCAGTACTTC
TRBD2 TRBJ2-3 TRBV4-3 - CASSQGWGRESTDTQYF TGCGCCAGCAGCCAAGGGTGGGGGAGGGAGAGCACAGATACGCAGTATTTT
- TRBJ2-7 TRBV7-3 - CASSLAGQPSYEQYF TGTGCCAGCAGTTTGGCAGGCCAGCCCTCCTACGAGCAGTACTTC
- TRBJ2-7 TRBV20-1 - CSARAPSLSSYEQYF TGCAGTGCTAGAGCCCCCAGCCTTAGCTCCTACGAGCAGTACTTC
- TRBJ2-7 TRBV12-3/TRBV12-4 once CASSFEGGEQYF TGTGCCAGCAGTTTCGAGGGCGGCGAGCAGTACTTC
- TRBJ2-4 TRBV28 - CASSRAGTGYF TGTGCCAGCAGCCGAGCCGGGACCGGGTACTTC
- TRBJ2-1 TRBV7-9 few CASSLGRMQFF TGTGCCAGCAGCTTAGGGAGGATGCAGTTCTTC
- TRBJ2-7 TRBV29-1 - CSVSWASDQRRVYEQYF TGCAGCGTTTCCTGGGCTTCTGATCAAAGGAGGGTCTACGAGCAGTACTTC
- TRBJ1-2 TRBV16 few CASSQSRAEYYGYTF TGTGCCAGCAGCCAATCGCGGGCGGAATACTATGGCTACACCTTC
- TRBJ2-5 TRBV3-1 few CASSQASSGPQETQYF TGTGCCAGCAGCCAGGCCTCGAGCGGGCCACAAGAGACCCAGTACTTC
- TRBJ1-1 TRBV27 once CASHTGGTEAFF TGTGCCAGCCATACGGGTGGCACTGAAGCTTTCTTT
- TRBJ2-5 TRBV6-1 few CASSRAARETQYF TGTGCCAGCAGTCGGGCTGCGAGGGAGACCCAGTACTTC
TRBD1 TRBJ1-1 TRBV7-9 - CASIPPGQGNTEAFF TGTGCCAGCATTCCTCCTGGACAGGGGAACACTGAAGCTTTCTTT
TRBD2 TRBJ2-7 TRBV20-1 - CSARETSIPNEQYF TGCAGTGCTAGGGAGACTAGCATTCCCAATGAGCAGTACTTC
- TRBJ2-7 TRBV5-1 many CASSSGTNRAYEQYF TGCGCCAGCAGCTCCGGGACAAACCGAGCTTACGAGCAGTACTTC
- TRBJ2-5 TRBV5-1 few CASSLGLGWRETQYF TGCGCCAGCAGCTTGGGATTGGGGTGGAGAGAGACCCAGTACTTC
- TRBJ2-7 TRBV10-3 - CAISERGAGYEQYF TGTGCCATCAGTGAGAGGGGCGCCGGGTACGAGCAGTACTTC
TRBD2 TRBJ2-1 TRBV30 once CAWITSGSTLQFF TGTGCCTGGATAACTAGCGGGAGTACTCTGCAGTTCTTC
- TRBJ2-5 TRBV11-2 - CASSLRQGQSRETQYF TGTGCCAGCAGCTTGCGGCAGGGGCAATCAAGAGAGACCCAGTACTTC
- TRBJ2-1 TRBV20-1 few CSARLSPYNEQFF TGCAGTGCTCGCTTGAGCCCTTACAATGAGCAGTTCTTC
- TRBJ2-1 TRBV5-1 - CASSPTGTVYSEQFF TGCGCCAGCAGCCCGACCGGTACCGTCTACAGTGAGCAGTTCTTC
- TRBJ1-3 TRBV5-8 - CASIKGLGSWNTIYF TGTGCCAGCATCAAGGGACTCGGGAGTTGGAACACCATATATTTT
TRBD2 TRBJ2-3 TRBV12-3/TRBV12-4 few CASSLGRAGRDTQYF TGTGCCAGCAGTTTAGGTCGAGCGGGACGAGATACGCAGTATTTT
- TRBJ2-3 TRBV7-2 once CASSLETGTRYF TGTGCCAGCAGCTTAGAGACGGGTACGCGGTATTTT
TRBD2 TRBJ2-1 TRBV9 - CASSVSGRDNEQFF TGTGCCAGCAGCGTAAGCGGGAGGGACAATGAGCAGTTCTTC
- TRBJ2-7 TRBV27 few CASSSFGGREFPYEQYF TGTGCCAGCAGTTCCTTCGGGGGGCGGGAGTTTCCCTACGAGCAGTACTTC
- TRBJ2-7 TRBV27 once CASSRSRGPYEQYF TGTGCCAGCTCTCGGTCCCGAGGACCCTACGAGCAGTACTTC
TRBD2 TRBJ2-1 TRBV12-3/TRBV12-4 - CASSLGLAGGKELNEQFF TGTGCCAGCAGTTTGGGACTAGCGGGAGGAAAGGAATTAAATGAGCAGTTCTTC
TRBD1 TRBJ2-1 TRBV2 few CASRTGTGYNEQFF TGTGCCAGCAGAACCGGGACAGGCTACAATGAGCAGTTCTTC
TRBD2 TRBJ2-2 TRBV4-3 - CASSQVTSGTDTGELFF TGCGCCAGCAGCCAAGTAACTAGCGGGACCGACACCGGGGAGCTGTTTTTT
- TRBJ1-6 TRBV11-2 - CASSSTGSGSPLHF TGTGCCAGCAGCTCCACGGGGTCTGGATCACCCCTCCACTTT
- TRBJ1-2 TRBV20-1 few CSAIMRRDPGGYTF TGCAGTGCTATAATGCGGCGAGACCCCGGCGGCTACACCTTC
TRBD1 TRBJ2-7 TRBV3-1 - CASSQGRTGNNEQYF TGTGCCAGCAGCCAAGGGAGGACAGGGAATAACGAGCAGTACTTC
TRBD2 TRBJ2-5 TRBV29-1 - CSVEGRLAGSETRYF TGCAGCGTTGAAGGGCGGCTAGCGGGCTCAGAGACCCGGTACTTC
- TRBJ1-1 TRBV5-1 - CASSLWTQNTEAFF TGCGCCAGCAGCTTGTGGACACAGAACACTGAAGCTTTCTTT
- TRBJ2-5 TRBV9 few CASSVGVQIQETQYF TGTGCCAGCAGCGTAGGGGTCCAGATCCAAGAGACCCAGTACTTC
TRBD1 TRBJ1-4 TRBV2 few CASSRTGGNEKLFF TGTGCCAGCAGCCGGACAGGGGGCAACGAAAAACTGTTTTTT
- TRBJ2-3 TRBV10-3 - CAISESTQVKVEFADTQYF TGTGCCATCAGTGAGTCGACTCAGGTGAAGGTTGAGTTTGCAGATACGCAGTATTTT
- TRBJ2-5 TRBV9 - CASSVLGTAQETQYF TGTGCCAGCAGCGTGCTCGGGACGGCTCAAGAGACCCAGTACTTC
TRBD2 TRBJ2-1 TRBV9 - CACSLTASGSYNEQFF TGTGCCTGCAGCCTAACGGCTAGCGGGAGTTACAATGAGCAGTTCTTC
- TRBJ1-6 TRBV14 few CASSQLGSYNSPLHF TGTGCCAGCAGCCAACTAGGCTCCTATAATTCACCCCTCCACTTT
- TRBJ1-4 TRBV6-5 - CASRDNNEKLFF TGTGCCAGCAGGGACAACAATGAAAAACTGTTTTTT
TRBD2 TRBJ2-1 TRBV7-2 few CASSTLLADLIHNEQFF TGTGCCAGCAGCACTTTACTAGCGGACTTAATTCACAATGAGCAGTTCTTC
TRBD2 TRBJ2-1 TRBV20-1 - CSARDPPGLAGFYNEQFF TGCAGTGCTAGAGATCCACCGGGACTAGCGGGCTTCTACAATGAGCAGTTCTTC
TRBD1 TRBJ2-3 TRBV28 few CASSPSRGLFPDYSFDTQYF TGTGCCAGCAGTCCATCCAGGGGGCTCTTTCCGGACTATTCATTTGATACGCAGTATTTT
- TRBJ2-3 TRBV6-2/TRBV6-3 few CASSSDAAFTDTQYF TGTGCCAGCAGTTCGGACGCGGCCTTCACAGATACGCAGTATTTT
TRBD2 TRBJ2-7 TRBV13 - CASSLERGTSSYEQYF TGTGCCAGCTCACTGGAGAGGGGGACTAGTTCCTACGAGCAGTACTTC
- TRBJ2-5 TRBV24-1 many CATSDFQETQYF TGTGCCACCAGTGATTTCCAAGAGACCCAGTACTTC
- TRBJ2-1 TRBV7-2 - CASSRLGSSYNEQFF TGTGCCAGCAGCCGACTGGGTAGCTCCTACAATGAGCAGTTCTTC
TRBD2 TRBJ2-7 TRBV19 - CASKTSGSYEQYF TGTGCCAGTAAGACTAGCGGCTCCTACGAGCAGTACTTC
- TRBJ2-5 TRBV24-1 few CATSGSGVETQYF TGTGCCACCAGTGGTTCGGGGGTGGAGACCCAGTACTTC
TRBD2 TRBJ2-5 TRBV7-2 - CASSKGLEETQYF TGTGCCAGCAGCAAGGGACTAGAAGAGACCCAGTACTTC
- TRBJ2-3 TRBV6-5 - CATFAPVVDTQYF TGTGCCACATTCGCCCCCGTCGTAGATACGCAGTATTTT
TRBD1 TRBJ2-4 TRBV12-3/TRBV12-4 - CASSSGTGAYGNIQYF TGTGCCAGCAGTAGTGGGACAGGGGCGTATGGAAACATTCAGTACTTC